What follows are 28 T cell receptor beta chains derived from one specimen sequenced in a study of cytomegalovirus exposure and HLA in healthy donors. The repertoire was sequenced with immunoSEQ multiplex PCR; TCRdb's copy has only in-frame clones and lacks some. This table has 130,000 or so clones, roughly 90% appearing once. The sample comprised PBMCs. All receptors derive from a man aged 25 to 40 in good health and CMV-seronegative.

CDR3 sequence: CASIQWGSGGIGGELFF. The DNA of the CDR3 is TGTGCCAGCATCCAGTGGGGCTCCGGGGGGATCGGCGGGGAGCTGTTTTTT. The gene calls are TRBV5-6 and TRBJ2-2; 7 bases are a match to TRBD2. With 6 bases clipped from V and 7 bases from J, the junction kept 18 bases outside the gene matches. Per germline, CDR1 SGHDT and CDR2 YYEEEE. The CDR3 runs 17 residues.

CDR3 coding DNA: TGTGCCAGCAGCGTAGAACTCGATGAGATAGCGGGGGGGTGGAAGGCAGATACGCAGTATTTT. Translation: CASSVELDEIAGGWKADTQYF. The chain links TRBV9 to TRBJ2-3; 11 nucleotides align to TRBD2. The junction had 19 bases not matched to a gene; V was cut back by 0 bases and J by 4 bases. Germline V lookup: CDR1 SGDLS, CDR2 YYNGEE. The CDR3 contains 21 residues.

V is TRBV15 and J is TRBJ2-5; 10 bases match TRBD1. The CDR3 runs 16 residues. V shed 3 bases, J shed 4 bases, and the junction held 8 bases outside the gene matches. The germline V gene encodes CDR1 LNHNV and CDR2 YYDKDF (reference sequence). CDR3 coding DNA: TGTGCCACCAGCAGTAAACCGGGACAGGGGCCAGAGACCCAGTACTTC. Its translation: CATSSKPGQGPETQYF.

The chain employs TRBV15 and TRBJ1-5; D might be TRBD1 (5 bases). V was pared by 3 bases and J by 2 bases, with 20 bases between. The CDR3 has 18 amino acids. The germline V gene has CDR1 LNHNV and CDR2 YYDKDF (reference sequence). This chain's CDR3 is CATSSPPAAGRGNQPQHF. For the CDR3, the DNA is TGTGCCACCAGCAGTCCGCCGGCGGCGGGGCGAGGCAATCAGCCCCAGCATTTT. Looking up the rest from reference TRBV15 and TRBJ1-5 gives the full variable domain: DAMVIQNPRYQVTQFGKPVTLSCSQTLNHNVMYWYQQKSSQAPKLLFHYYDKDFNNEADTPDNFQSRRPNTSFCFLDIRSPGLGDTAMYLCATSSPPAAGRGNQPQHFGDGTRLSIL.

The rearrangement links TRBV4-1 to TRBJ1-4; unclear D gene. This CDR3 has 14 amino acids. V was pared by 0 bases and J by 5 bases, with 7 bases between. Germline CDR1 MGHRA, CDR2 YSYEKL. The CDR3 DNA reads TGCGCCAGCAGCCAAGATCCCGAGAATGAAAAACTGTTTTTT. Translating gives CASSQDPENEKLFF.

The V gene is TRBV23-1, the J gene TRBJ1-4, with D perhaps TRBD1 (5 bases). TRBV23-1 is an open reading frame, and its role is uncertain. V lost 2 bases to trimming and J lost 4 bases, with 26 bases between them. The CDR3 loop spans 20 amino acids. The CDR3 spells CASSQLLEGTHWVFNEKLFF. Written as DNA, the CDR3 is TGCGCCAGCAGTCAACTCCTGGAGGGGACCCATTGGGTTTTTAATGAAAAACTGTTTTTT.

This clone came up once. The chain uses TRBV5-1 and TRBJ2-7, with a possible D match to TRBD1 (6 bases). Germline lookup yields CDR1 SGHRS and CDR2 YFSETQ. This CDR3 region has 14 residues. The germline V and J ends were trimmed by 3 bases and 3 bases, with 13 bases remaining between them. The CDR3 coding sequence is TGCGCCAGCAGCTCCCGGGACACAAACTACGAGCAGTACTTC. Translating it yields CASSSRDTNYEQYF.

The V and J genes are TRBV11-2 and TRBJ2-7, with TRBD1 as a possible D gene (6 bases). With 2 bases removed from V and 2 bases from J, the gap between germline ends came to 10 bases. CDR1 and CDR2 from the germline V gene are SGHAT and FQNNGV. This CDR3 comprises 14 residues. The CDR3 nucleotides read TGTGCCAGCAGCTTAAACAGGGCAACCTACGAGCAGTACTTC. Protein product: CASSLNRATYEQYF. The full variable domain, in which reference TRBV11-2 and TRBJ2-7 provide the parts outside the CDR3, is EAGVAQSPRYKIIEKRQSVAFWCNPISGHATLYWYQQILGQGPKLLIQFQNNGVVDDSQLPKDRFSAERLKGVDSTLKIQPAKLEDSAVYLCASSLNRATYEQYFGPGTRLTVT.

The chain has TRBV14 and TRBJ1-2, with 9 bases matching TRBD1. From germline, CDR1 is SGHDN and CDR2 FVKESK. The CDR3 consists of 15 residues. V lost 3 bases and J lost 5; bases outside the gene matches: 7. The CDR3 spells CASSHNRGLGYGYTF. The CDR3 DNA sequence: TGTGCCAGCAGCCACAACAGGGGGCTGGGGTATGGCTACACCTTC.

In its sample, this clone was seen once. This chain joins TRBV7-9 and TRBJ1-1, with D possibly matching TRBD1 (6 bases). The CDR3 is made up of 13 amino acids. Germline values: CDR1 SEHNR, CDR2 FQNEAQ (reference sequence). With 3 bases removed from V and 8 bases from J, the gap between germline ends came to 13 bases. The CDR3 region has the DNA TGTGCCAGCAGCTTGATGGGGGCCGGGGAAGCTTTCTTT. This gives the protein CASSLMGAGEAFF.

The genes are TRBV11-2 and TRBJ2-1; 10 positions agree with TRBD2. Germline V lookup: CDR1 SGHAT, CDR2 FQNNGV. J was trimmed by 6 bases and V by 3 bases; bases with no gene match: 5. This CDR3 has 15 residues. The DNA for the CDR3 is TGTGCCAGCAGCTTCAGGCTAGCGGGGGTCAATGAGCAGTTCTTC. Translated, it gives CASSFRLAGVNEQFF.

The CDR3 protein is CASSQERGNQPQHF. DNA for the CDR3: TGCGCCAGCAGCCAGGAGAGAGGGAATCAGCCCCAGCATTTT. The J gene is TRBJ1-5, the V gene TRBV4-1, with D unresolved. The CDR3 spans 14 residues. The germline CDR1 and CDR2 sequences are MGHRA and YSYEKL. The V and J ends lost 3 bases and 4 bases respectively, with 10 bases between them.

The V gene is TRBV2, the J gene TRBJ1-5, with D perhaps TRBD1 (5 bases). Deletions cut 3 bases from V and 4 bases from J, with 13 bases between. Germline V gene data show CDR1 as SNHLY and CDR2 as FYNNEI. This CDR3 is 15 amino acids long. CDR3 loop: CASSDQARANQPQHF. The CDR3 bases are TGTGCCAGCAGTGACCAAGCCAGGGCAAATCAGCCCCAGCATTTT. Full variable domain (remainder filled in from reference TRBV2 and TRBJ1-5): EPEVTQTPSHQVTQMGQEVILRCVPISNHLYFYWYRQILGQKVEFLVSFYNNEISEKSEIFDDQFSVERPDGSNFTLKIRSTKLEDSAMYFCASSDQARANQPQHFGDGTRLSIL.

The V gene is TRBV16, the J gene TRBJ1-3, with a possible D match to TRBD1 (5 bases). Between the trimmed V and J ends, which lost 4 bases and 1 base, there was a span of 14 bases. CDR1 KGHSY and CDR2 FQNENV come from the germline V gene. The CDR3 is 16 residues long. In DNA form, the CDR3 reads TGTGCCAGCAGCCTTTCAGTGGGGCAGTCTGGAAACACCATATATTTT. Encoded protein: CASSLSVGQSGNTIYF.

This chain connects TRBV27 to TRBJ2-7; 9 bases are shared with TRBD1. Germline V CDR1 and CDR2: MNHEY, SMNVEV (reference sequence). The CDR3 runs to 15 residues. V lost 0 bases and J lost 6; bases outside the gene matches: 6. This CDR3 reads CASSLSGTGRGEQYF. In DNA, the CDR3 is TGTGCCAGCAGTTTATCGGGGACAGGGAGGGGCGAGCAGTACTTC.

This clone was counted between two and nine times. This chain connects TRBV16 to TRBJ1-5; D is uncertain. The germline V and J ends were trimmed by 3 bases and 7 bases, with 10 bases remaining between them. Germline V CDR1 and CDR2: KGHSY, FQNENV. This CDR3 comprises 13 residues. CDR3 in DNA: TGTGCCAGCAGCCAGAGGGTTGGCCAGCCCCAGCATTTT. Translation gives CASSQRVGQPQHF.

This clone has only a few counts. The genes are TRBV18 and TRBJ1-6; possibly TRBD1 for D (6 bases). With 6 bases removed from V and 7 bases from J, the gap between germline ends came to 10 bases. From germline, CDR1 is KGHSH and CDR2 LQKENI. The CDR3 is 13 amino acids. The CDR3 DNA is TGTGCCAGCTCCGGGGGGGCCAATTCACCCCTCCACTTT. Translated: CASSGGANSPLHF.

CDR3 sequence: CASSLRTGVSSGNQPQHF. CDR3 nucleotide sequence: TGTGCCAGCAGCTTAAGGACAGGGGTGTCGAGTGGTAATCAGCCCCAGCATTTT. The chain recombines TRBV7-8 with TRBJ1-5; 9 bases map to TRBD1. This CDR3 is built from 18 residues. Germline CDR1 is SGHVS and CDR2 is FQNEAQ. J was trimmed by 4 bases and V by 2 bases; bases with no gene match: 12.

The chain links TRBV25-1 to TRBJ2-1; tentatively, D is TRBD1 (6 bases). The germline V gene encodes CDR1 MGHDK and CDR2 SYGVNS. The ends were cut back, 4 bases at V and 4 bases at J, with 17 bases in the middle. The CDR3 contains 16 residues. The CDR3 region has the DNA TGTGCCAGCAGTGCCCTCGGACAGTCCTCTTACAATGAGCAGTTCTTC. It specifies CASSALGQSSYNEQFF.

CDR3 loop: CASSPKRDYEQYF. In DNA, the CDR3 is TGTGCCAGTAGTCCTAAGAGGGACTACGAGCAGTACTTC. The chain combines TRBV19 with TRBJ2-7, with a weak D call TRBD2 (5 bases). The V gene lost 5 bases and the J gene lost 3 bases, with 11 bases spanning the gap. CDR3 length equals 13 residues. Germline V lookup: CDR1 LNHDA, CDR2 SQIVND (reference sequence).

This rearrangement joins TRBV9 to TRBJ2-3; D gene unclear. Trimming removed 2 bases at V and 2 bases at J, with 9 bases between. The CDR3 is 14 residues long. Germline assignment: CDR1 SGDLS and CDR2 YYNGEE. CDR3 residues: CASSVQFATDTQYF. CDR3 coding DNA: TGTGCCAGCAGCGTTCAGTTCGCCACAGATACGCAGTATTTT. Using reference TRBV9 and TRBJ2-3 for the parts outside the CDR3, the full variable domain is DSGVTQTPKHLITATGQRVTLRCSPRSGDLSVYWYQQSLDQGLQFLIQYYNGEERAKGNILERFSAQQFPDLHSELNLSSLELGDSALYFCASSVQFATDTQYFGPGTRLTVL.

The chain links TRBV6-4 to TRBJ2-6; unclear D gene. The germline V and J ends were trimmed by 7 bases and 1 base, with 8 bases remaining between them. The length of the CDR3 is 14 residues. Germline V gene data show CDR1 as MRHNA and CDR2 as SNTAGT. The CDR3 protein is CASKKESGANVLTF. The CDR3 DNA is TGTGCCAGCAAAAAAGAGTCTGGGGCCAACGTCCTGACTTTC.

The V gene is TRBV6-1, the J gene TRBJ2-2; TRBD1 is a possible D gene (7 bases). The CDR3 runs 15 residues. Germline V gene data show CDR1 as MNHNS and CDR2 as SASEGT. With 3 bases removed from V and 7 bases from J, the gap between germline ends came to 15 bases. The CDR3 DNA reads TGTGCCAGCAGTGACCCGCCAGGGGGGATCGGGGAGCTGTTTTTT. It translates to CASSDPPGGIGELFF.

CDR3 DNA: TGTGCCAGCAGTATAAGACAGGGTCGGGGCACAGATACGCAGTATTTT. Translating it yields CASSIRQGRGTDTQYF. The chain is built from TRBV28 and TRBJ2-3; TRBD1 aligns across 7 bases. CDR1 and CDR2 from the germline V gene are MDHEN and SYDVKM. The junction had 9 bases not matched to a gene; V was cut back by 5 bases and J by 1 base. The CDR3 length is 16 residues.

This clone ranks as medium-sized. V is TRBV6-5 and J is TRBJ2-3; 7 bases line up with TRBD2. The CDR3 sequence is 14 residues long. The V and J ends lost 7 bases and 4 bases, in that order; junction bases with no gene match: 8. The germline gives CDR1 MNHEY, CDR2 SVGAGI. The CDR3 loop is CASTGSGEADTQYF. The CDR3 region has the DNA TGTGCCAGCACCGGGAGCGGGGAGGCAGATACGCAGTATTTT.

The chain links TRBV7-2 to TRBJ1-2, with TRBD1 as a possible D gene (5 bases). Germline CDR1 reads SGHTA; CDR2 reads FQGNSA. There are 14 residues in the CDR3. With 5 bases removed from V and 4 bases from J, the gap between germline ends came to 14 bases. The CDR3 loop reads CASSRYVGGYGYTF. Here the CDR3 DNA reads TGTGCCAGCAGCCGATACGTGGGGGGCTATGGCTACACCTTC.

The chain uses TRBV7-9 and TRBJ1-2, with unresolved D. The CDR3 has 13 residues. Germline CDR1 and CDR2: SEHNR and FQNEAQ (reference sequence). Trimming left V 1 base short and J 0 bases short, with 3 bases between. CDR3 DNA sequence: TGTGCCAGCAGCTTAGGAGCTAACTATGGCTACACCTTC. It translates to CASSLGANYGYTF.

The chain joins TRBV5-4 to TRBJ1-2; D is possibly TRBD1 (6 bases). Germline lookup yields CDR1 SGHNT and CDR2 YYREEE (reference sequence). Between the trimmed V and J ends, which lost 3 bases and 0 bases, there was a span of 9 bases. The CDR3 spans 14 residues. CDR3 in amino acids: CASSSRTANYGYTF. The CDR3 DNA is TGTGCCAGCAGCTCGAGGACAGCTAACTATGGCTACACCTTC.